Shown below are 22 T cell receptor beta chains from a single sample sequenced in a study of T cells in localized non-small cell lung cancer. Sequencing was performed with immunoSEQ multiplex PCR; in TCRdb, only in-frame clones are kept and a portion is missing. The data hold about 41,000 clones, with roughly four fifths observed a single time. Sequenced material: PBMCs, taken before any cancer treatment. The receptors originated from a man aged 35 to 69 with stage II lung adenocarcinoma.

The rearrangement joins TRBV7-8 to TRBJ2-5, with TRBD1 matching over 7 bases. In germline, CDR1 is SGHVS, CDR2 FQNEAQ. V lost 5 bases and J lost 5; bases outside the gene matches: 14. CDR3 size: 16 residues. The CDR3 region has the DNA TGTGCCAGCAGCGAATACAGGGGCCTTACGCGGGAGACCCAGTACTTC. This sequence encodes CASSEYRGLTRETQYF.

The J gene is TRBJ2-3, the V gene TRBV7-2, with D possibly TRBD1 on 7 matching bases. Looked up from germline, CDR1 is SGHTA and CDR2 is FQGNSA. The CDR3 length is 16 residues. The ends were cut back, 5 bases at V and 0 bases at J, with 15 bases in the middle. The CDR3 coding sequence is TGTGCCAGCAGCACTAGGGGGCGGGGAAGCACAGATACGCAGTATTTT. It yields the protein CASSTRGRGSTDTQYF.

This chain uses TRBV6-4 with TRBJ1-1; maybe TRBD1 (5 bases). This CDR3 has 14 amino acids. The germline gives CDR1 MRHNA, CDR2 SNTAGT. V lost 5 bases and J 10 bases, leaving 20 bases between the germline ends. The CDR3 loop reads CASSYRSPGSIAFF. In DNA form, the CDR3 reads TGTGCCAGCAGTTACAGGAGCCCGGGAAGTATAGCTTTCTTT.

This chain joins TRBV9 and TRBJ2-3; D ambiguous. CDR1 SGDLS and CDR2 YYNGEE come from the germline V gene. This CDR3 is built from 14 residues. V lost 0 bases and J 4 bases, leaving 9 bases between the germline ends. The CDR3 is CASSVGQLSDTQYF. The CDR3 DNA is TGTGCCAGCAGCGTAGGGCAGTTGTCAGATACGCAGTATTTT.

V and J are TRBV4-1 and TRBJ1-2; the D is unclear. CDR1 MGHRA and CDR2 YSYEKL come from the germline V gene. Trimming cost V 4 bases and J 0 bases, with 12 bases left between them. The CDR3 extends over 15 amino acids. In DNA form, the CDR3 reads TGCGCCAGCAGCCTTGGACCTCTAGCTAACTATGGCTACACCTTC. Translating it yields CASSLGPLANYGYTF.

This clone is a singleton in its sample. The chain links TRBV4-1 to TRBJ1-1; D remains unclear. The CDR3 contains 12 residues. V shed 2 bases and J shed 5 bases, with 6 bases lying between them. Germline V gives CDR1 MGHRA, CDR2 YSYEKL. Written as DNA, the CDR3 is TGCGCCAGCAGCCAAAGTGGAACTGAAGCTTTCTTT. It encodes CASSQSGTEAFF.

V usage is TRBV7-9 and J usage is TRBJ1-1; weak D call: TRBD1 (6 bases). Looked up from germline, CDR1 is SEHNR and CDR2 is FQNEAQ (reference sequence). This CDR3 is built from 14 residues. With 3 bases removed from V and 7 bases from J, the gap between germline ends came to 15 bases. CDR3 in amino acids: CASSFWEGGDEAFF. The CDR3 DNA reads as TGTGCCAGCAGCTTTTGGGAGGGGGGTGATGAAGCTTTCTTT.

V usage is TRBV6-1 and J usage is TRBJ2-2; TRBD1 or TRBD2 may be the D gene (5 bases each). The germline V gene has CDR1 MNHNS and CDR2 SASEGT. The CDR3 is 11 amino acids. The V and J ends lost 10 bases and 6 bases respectively, with 9 bases between them. The CDR3 sequence is CATRGPGELFF. In DNA form, the CDR3 reads TGTGCCACTCGGGGCCCCGGGGAGCTGTTTTTT.

In this sample, this clone is medium-sized (0.01 to 0.1%). V and J are TRBV5-4 and TRBJ2-7, with 9 positions matching TRBD1. This CDR3 contains 15 residues. Germline CDR1 reads SGHNT; CDR2 reads YYREEE (reference sequence). J gave up 6 bases and V 4 bases, and 11 bases lay outside the gene matches. This CDR3 reads CASSGPGQGGGEQYF. The DNA of the CDR3 is TGTGCCAGCAGCGGCCCGGGACAGGGAGGGGGCGAGCAGTACTTC.

This chain links TRBV5-5 with TRBJ2-2; 9 bases are a match to TRBD1. Looked up from germline, CDR1 is SGHKS and CDR2 is YYEKEE (reference sequence). V was pared by 2 bases and J by 4 bases, with 6 bases of the junction left unmatched. The CDR3 loop spans 16 amino acids. The CDR3 loop reads CASSFARQGGTGELFF. In nucleotides, the CDR3 is TGTGCCAGCAGCTTTGCGCGACAGGGGGGCACCGGGGAGCTGTTTTTT. Drawing the rest from reference TRBV5-5 and TRBJ2-2, the complete variable domain is DAGVTQSPTHLIKTRGQQVTLRCSPISGHKSVSWYQQVLGQGPQFIFQYYEKEERGRGNFPDRFSARQFPNYSSELNVNALLLGDSALYLCASSFARQGGTGELFFGEGSRLTVL.

The chain uses TRBV5-4 and TRBJ2-3; D is ambiguous. The V end lost 1 base, the J end lost 0 bases, and 6 bases lay between the germline ends. The CDR3 contains 14 residues. CDR1 and CDR2 from the germline V gene are SGHNT and YYREEE (reference sequence). CDR3 nucleotides: TGTGCCAGCAGCTTGTTCCTTAGCACAGATACGCAGTATTTT. The encoded protein is CASSLFLSTDTQYF.

The chain employs TRBV6-1 and TRBJ2-1, with D possibly matching TRBD1 (7 bases). This CDR3 spans 17 amino acids. Looked up from germline, CDR1 is MNHNS and CDR2 is SASEGT. V was shortened by 4 bases and J by 2 bases, with 18 bases between the two germline ends. CDR3 bases: TGTGCCAGCAGTGCCGCGGGACAGCCAAGACCCTACAATGAGCAGTTCTTC. Protein: CASSAAGQPRPYNEQFF.

This sequence joins TRBV4-3 and TRBJ2-2, with a tentative D call TRBD1 (6 bases). The CDR3 sequence is 18 residues long. Trimming took 0 bases from V and 4 from J, leaving 18 bases between them. The germline V gene has CDR1 LGHNA and CDR2 YSLEER. The DNA for the CDR3 is TGCGCCAGCAGCCAAGACCCTTTCCCAGGGGCCAGCACCGGGGAGCTGTTTTTT. Encoded protein: CASSQDPFPGASTGELFF.

The chain employs TRBV11-2 and TRBJ1-2; a weak D match, TRBD1 (6 bases). CDR1 and CDR2 (germline): SGHAT, FQNNGV. The CDR3 is made up of 14 amino acids. The V gene lost 5 bases and the J gene lost 2 bases, with 12 bases spanning the gap. The CDR3 sequence is CASSQEGGNYGYTF. The CDR3 DNA reads TGTGCCAGCAGCCAAGAAGGGGGGAACTATGGCTACACCTTC.

The gene calls are TRBV6-5 and TRBJ1-4, with D uncertain. V was cut by 0 bases and J by 8 bases, with 13 bases left in between. The CDR3 is made up of 15 amino acids. Germline V gives CDR1 MNHEY, CDR2 SVGAGI. The CDR3 here is CASSYSRAAGEKLFF. In DNA, the CDR3 is TGTGCCAGCAGTTACTCGAGGGCAGCGGGGGAAAAACTGTTTTTT.

This chain's CDR3 is CASSEALTGGGMKTQYF. Written as DNA, the CDR3 is TGTGCCAGCAGTGAAGCGCTGACAGGGGGTGGGATGAAGACCCAGTACTTC. The genes are TRBV6-1 and TRBJ2-5, with TRBD1 identical over 9 bases. The V segment lost 0 bases and the J segment 6 bases; nucleotides outside the gene matches: 11. CDR3 size: 17 residues. CDR1 and CDR2 (germline): MNHNS, SASEGT.

The genes are TRBV6-5 and TRBJ1-2; no firm D call. Per the germline V gene, CDR1 is MNHEY and CDR2 is SVGAGI. This CDR3 region has 12 residues. The ends were cut back, 5 bases at V and 8 bases at J, with 12 bases in the middle. The CDR3 nucleotides are TGTGCCAGCAGTCCCGCGGGGAACGGCTACACCTTC. Translating gives CASSPAGNGYTF.

The chain couples TRBV2 to TRBJ2-3; D may be TRBD2 (5 bases). The CDR3 totals 13 residues. Trimming shortened V by 1 base and J by 15 bases, and 17 bases separated the two germline ends. Germline V gene sequence: CDR1 SNHLY, CDR2 FYNNEI. The CDR3 spells CASSEGALVSDYF. CDR3 coding DNA: TGTGCCAGCAGTGAAGGAGCACTAGTCTCCGACTATTTT.

CDR3 in DNA: TGCGCCAGCAGCTTGGCCTGGGCAGGGGGCGGTTATGAGCAGTTCTTC. Amino acids: CASSLAWAGGGYEQFF. The rearrangement links TRBV5-1 to TRBJ2-1, with 8 bases matching TRBD1. CDR3 length: 16 residues. V lost 0 bases and J lost 8; bases outside the gene matches: 10. Germline V gene lookup returns CDR1 SGHRS and CDR2 YFSETQ.

This chain uses TRBV6-5 with TRBJ2-2; the D gene is possibly TRBD1 (5 bases). V was trimmed by 6 bases and J by 1 base, leaving 9 bases between them. CDR1 is MNHEY, CDR2 SVGAGI, per germline. This CDR3 contains 14 residues. The CDR3 DNA reads TGTGCCAGCAGGACAGTGAAGAACACCGGGGAGCTGTTTTTT. It yields the protein CASRTVKNTGELFF.

This chain links TRBV11-3 with TRBJ2-2, with 8 bases aligning to TRBD1. Germline assignment: CDR1 SGHNT and CDR2 YENEEA. The CDR3 consists of 16 residues. Germline trimming cut 5 bases from V and 2 bases from J; bases unmatched to any gene: 7. This CDR3 reads CASSGRTGINTGELFF. The CDR3 DNA sequence: TGTGCCAGCAGCGGGCGGACAGGGATCAACACCGGGGAGCTGTTTTTT. The complete variable domain, with remaining parts taken from reference TRBV11-3 and TRBJ2-2, reads EAGVVQSPRYKIIEKKQPVAFWCNPISGHNTLYWYLQNLGQGPELLIRYENEEAVDDSQLPKDRFSAERLKGVDSTLKIQPAELGDSAVYLCASSGRTGINTGELFFGEGSRLTVL.

The CDR3 loop reads CASSFQGTDTQYF. CDR3 nucleotides: TGTGCCAGCAGCTTTCAGGGCACAGATACGCAGTATTTT. V usage is TRBV7-6 and J usage is TRBJ2-3; no firm D call. V dropped 3 bases and J dropped 1 base, with 5 bases sitting between them. This CDR3 contains 13 residues. From germline, CDR1 is SGHVS and CDR2 FNYEAQ.